This T cell receptor (beta chain) was sequenced in a study of blood T cell repertoires in COVID-19. Sequencing used immunoSEQ multiplex PCR; TCRdb keeps in-frame clones, though not all of them. The sample records 100,000 to 120,000 clones, about 90% being singletons. Germline V gene lookup returns CDR1 SGHKS and CDR2 YYEKEE (reference sequence). The CDR3 is 14 amino acids. The V end was cut by 1 base, the J end by 7 bases, with 14 bases between. This sequence was found in a human donor in a cohort sampled during active COVID-19. The material sequenced was peripheral blood. The chain is built from TRBV5-5 and TRBJ2-5; tentatively, D is TRBD2 (5 bases). CDR3 coding DNA: TGTGCCAGCAGCTTGACTTCTAGCACGGGGACCCAGTACTTC. Translating gives CASSLTSSTGTQYF.